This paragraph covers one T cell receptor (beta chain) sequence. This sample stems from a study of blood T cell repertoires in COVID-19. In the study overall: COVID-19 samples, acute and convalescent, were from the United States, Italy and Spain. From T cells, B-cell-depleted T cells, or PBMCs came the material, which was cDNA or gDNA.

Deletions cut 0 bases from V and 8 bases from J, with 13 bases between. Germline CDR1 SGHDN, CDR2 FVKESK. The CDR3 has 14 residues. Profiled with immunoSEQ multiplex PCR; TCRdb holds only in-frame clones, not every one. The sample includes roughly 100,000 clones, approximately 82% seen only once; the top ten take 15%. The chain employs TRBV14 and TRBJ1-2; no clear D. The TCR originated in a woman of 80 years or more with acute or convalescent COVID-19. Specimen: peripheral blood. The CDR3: CASSQDRETWGYTF. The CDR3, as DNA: TGTGCCAGCAGCCAAGATCGGGAGACCTGGGGCTACACCTTC.